One T cell receptor beta chain is described in this entry. This entry is derived from a study of tumor-infiltrating lymphocytes in oesophageal squamous cell carcinoma. TCRdb passed the PCR reads through MiXCR, listing each CDR3 protein once. The repertoire holds about 11,000 distinct CDR3 sequences, with about 60% as singletons. The ends lost 4 bases at V and 4 bases at J; junction bases unmatched: 20. This CDR3 spans 20 amino acids. Per germline, CDR1 SGHTA and CDR2 FQGNSA. The sample taken for sequencing was esophageal tumor tissue. The TCR sequence derives from a male donor with esophageal squamous cell carcinoma. The gene calls are TRBV7-2 and TRBJ2-1; the match to TRBD2 covers 9 bases. DNA of the CDR3: TGTGCCAGCAGCTCCATTTTCGGCGGGAGGGCCGGAGGGGTTTACAATGAGCAGTTCTTC. Translation gives CASSSIFGGRAGGVYNEQFF.